This T cell receptor beta chain was sequenced during a study of blood T cell repertoires in COVID-19. The CDR3 length is 12 residues. The J segment lost 6 bases and the V segment lost 8 bases, leaving 6 bases of the junction unmatched. Profiled with immunoSEQ multiplex PCR; TCRdb holds only in-frame clones, not every one. This sample has 60,000 to 70,000 clones; approximately 91% occur once, and the top ten carry around 7%. This clone appeared a single time. The sample was peripheral blood. The chain employs TRBV12-3 or TRBV12-4 and TRBJ2-7; TRBD2 aligns across 8 bases. The receptor was isolated from a human donor in a cohort sampled during active COVID-19. The CDR3 loop reads CASDGGVGEQYF. The CDR3 bases are TGTGCCAGCGACGGGGGGGTTGGCGAGCAGTACTTC.